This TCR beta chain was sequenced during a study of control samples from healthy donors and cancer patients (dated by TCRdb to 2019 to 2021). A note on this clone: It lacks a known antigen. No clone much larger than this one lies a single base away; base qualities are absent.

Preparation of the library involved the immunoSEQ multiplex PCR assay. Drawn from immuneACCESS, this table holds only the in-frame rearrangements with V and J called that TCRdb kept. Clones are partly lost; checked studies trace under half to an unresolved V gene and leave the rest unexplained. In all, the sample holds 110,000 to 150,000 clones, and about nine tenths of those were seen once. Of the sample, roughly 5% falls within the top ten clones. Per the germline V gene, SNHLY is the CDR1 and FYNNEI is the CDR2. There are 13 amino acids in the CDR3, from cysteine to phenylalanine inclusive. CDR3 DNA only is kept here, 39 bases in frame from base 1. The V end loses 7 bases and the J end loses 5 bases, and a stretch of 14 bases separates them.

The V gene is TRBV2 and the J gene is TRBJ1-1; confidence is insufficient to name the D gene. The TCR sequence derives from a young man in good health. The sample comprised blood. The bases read TGTGCCAGCATGGATCGGATGGGGACTGAAGCTTTCTTT. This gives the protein CASMDRMGTEAFF.